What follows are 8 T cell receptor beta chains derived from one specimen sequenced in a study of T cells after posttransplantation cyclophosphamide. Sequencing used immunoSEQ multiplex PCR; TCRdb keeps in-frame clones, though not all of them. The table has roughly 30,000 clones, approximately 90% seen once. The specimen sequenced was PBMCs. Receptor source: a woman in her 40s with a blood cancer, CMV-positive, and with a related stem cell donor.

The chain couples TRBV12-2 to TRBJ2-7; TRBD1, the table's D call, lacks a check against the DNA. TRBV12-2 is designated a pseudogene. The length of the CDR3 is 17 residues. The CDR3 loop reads CASRLATRTGTIYEQYF. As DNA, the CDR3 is TGTGCAAGTCGCTTAGCGACGAGGACAGGGACAATCTACGAGCAGTACTTC.

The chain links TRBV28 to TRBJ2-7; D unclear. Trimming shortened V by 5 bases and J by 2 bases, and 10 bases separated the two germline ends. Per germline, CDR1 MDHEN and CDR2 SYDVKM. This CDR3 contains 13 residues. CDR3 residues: CASSRSVAYEQYF. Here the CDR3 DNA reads TGTGCCAGCAGTCGATCAGTGGCCTACGAGCAGTACTTC.

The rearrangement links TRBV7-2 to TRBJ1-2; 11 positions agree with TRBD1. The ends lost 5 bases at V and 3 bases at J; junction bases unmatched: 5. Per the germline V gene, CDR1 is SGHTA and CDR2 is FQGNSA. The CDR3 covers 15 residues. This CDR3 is CASSRTGGVYYGYTF. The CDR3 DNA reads TGTGCCAGCAGCCGGACAGGGGGCGTGTACTATGGCTACACCTTC.

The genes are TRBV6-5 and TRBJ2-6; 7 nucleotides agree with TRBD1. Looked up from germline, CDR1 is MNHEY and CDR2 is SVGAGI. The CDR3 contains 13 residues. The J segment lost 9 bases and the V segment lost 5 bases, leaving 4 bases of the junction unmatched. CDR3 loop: CASSENRGNVLTF. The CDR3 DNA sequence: TGTGCCAGCAGTGAGAACAGGGGCAACGTCCTGACTTTC.

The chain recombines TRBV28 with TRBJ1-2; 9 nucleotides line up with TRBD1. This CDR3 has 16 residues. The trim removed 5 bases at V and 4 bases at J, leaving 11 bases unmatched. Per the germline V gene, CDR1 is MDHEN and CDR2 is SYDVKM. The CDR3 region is CASSQGGQGRGYGYTF. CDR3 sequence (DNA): TGTGCCAGCAGTCAAGGGGGACAGGGTCGAGGCTATGGCTACACCTTC.

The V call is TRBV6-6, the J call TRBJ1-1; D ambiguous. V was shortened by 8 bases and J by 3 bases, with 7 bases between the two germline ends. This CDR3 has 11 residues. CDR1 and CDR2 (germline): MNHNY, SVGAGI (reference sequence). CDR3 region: CASLEYTEAFF. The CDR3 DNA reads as TGTGCCAGCTTAGAGTACACTGAAGCTTTCTTT.

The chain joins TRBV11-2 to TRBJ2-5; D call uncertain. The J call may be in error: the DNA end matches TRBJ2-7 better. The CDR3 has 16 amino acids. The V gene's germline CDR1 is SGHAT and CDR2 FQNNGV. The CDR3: CASSLDLVMAPYEQYF. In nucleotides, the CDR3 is TGTGCCAGCAGCTTAGATCTAGTAATGGCACCCTACGAGCAGTACTTC.

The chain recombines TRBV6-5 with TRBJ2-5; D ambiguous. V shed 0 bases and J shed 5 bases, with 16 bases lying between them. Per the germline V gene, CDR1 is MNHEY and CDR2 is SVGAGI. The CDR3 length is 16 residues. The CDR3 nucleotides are TGTGCCAGCAGTTACTCTGGCGGCGAGCTCGGTGAGACCCAGTACTTC. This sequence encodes CASSYSGGELGETQYF.